A single sample gave rise to the 2 T cell receptor beta chains below, sequenced in a study of CD8 T cells in ankylosing spondylitis. Study results and limitations: Ankylosing spondylitis blood appeared to be characterized by a TCR beta motif of 8 or 9 highly homologous variants.

No antigen has been identified for these receptors. TCRdb re-called the 5' RACE reads through MiXCR, storing one row per CDR3 protein. This sample has 200,000 to 250,000 distinct CDR3 sequences, with 15% to 20% found just once. Sequenced material: blood, either unsorted or a sorted T cell fraction (not recorded which). All receptors derive from a male donor with ankylosing spondylitis.

The chain combines TRBV4-2 with TRBJ2-1; no clear D gene. V lost 1 base and J lost 9, with 7 bases in between. The CDR3 totals 12 residues. The germline V gene encodes CDR1 LGHNA and CDR2 YNFKEQ. Here the CDR3 reads CASSQAGVEQFF. The DNA for the CDR3 is TGTGCCAGCAGCCAAGCTGGGGTTGAGCAGTTCTTC.

About this clonotype: The CDR3 ends on some other residue instead of the conserved phenylalanine or tryptophan, so this is likely a read error. The chain links TRBV5-1 to TRBJ2-5; D may be TRBD2 (7 bases). Trimming cost V 4 bases and J 1 base, with 17 bases left between them. CDR1 and CDR2 from the germline V gene are SGHRS and YFSETQ. The CDR3 covers 16 residues. The CDR3, as DNA: TGCGCCAGCAGCCCCCGGGGGCTAGCGGTCCAAGAGACCCAGTACTAC. Translating gives CASSPRGLAVQETQYY.